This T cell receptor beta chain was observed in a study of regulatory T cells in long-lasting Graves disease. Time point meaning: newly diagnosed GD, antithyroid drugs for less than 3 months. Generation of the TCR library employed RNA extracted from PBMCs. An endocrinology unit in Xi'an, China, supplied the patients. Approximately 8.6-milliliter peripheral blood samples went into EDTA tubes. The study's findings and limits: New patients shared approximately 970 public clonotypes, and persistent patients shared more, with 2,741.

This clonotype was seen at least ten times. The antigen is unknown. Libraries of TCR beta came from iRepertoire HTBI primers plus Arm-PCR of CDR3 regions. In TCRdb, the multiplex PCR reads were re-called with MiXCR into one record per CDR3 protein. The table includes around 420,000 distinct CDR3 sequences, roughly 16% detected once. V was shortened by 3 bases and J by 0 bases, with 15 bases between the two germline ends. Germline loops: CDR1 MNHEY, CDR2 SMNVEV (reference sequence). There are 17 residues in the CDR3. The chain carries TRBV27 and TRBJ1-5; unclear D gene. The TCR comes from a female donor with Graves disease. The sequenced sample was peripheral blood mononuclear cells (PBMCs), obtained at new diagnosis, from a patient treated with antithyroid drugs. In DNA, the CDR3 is TGTGCCAGCAGTTTCCTCCCGAGTGGGGATAGCAATCAGCCCCAGCATTTT. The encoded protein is CASSFLPSGDSNQPQHF.